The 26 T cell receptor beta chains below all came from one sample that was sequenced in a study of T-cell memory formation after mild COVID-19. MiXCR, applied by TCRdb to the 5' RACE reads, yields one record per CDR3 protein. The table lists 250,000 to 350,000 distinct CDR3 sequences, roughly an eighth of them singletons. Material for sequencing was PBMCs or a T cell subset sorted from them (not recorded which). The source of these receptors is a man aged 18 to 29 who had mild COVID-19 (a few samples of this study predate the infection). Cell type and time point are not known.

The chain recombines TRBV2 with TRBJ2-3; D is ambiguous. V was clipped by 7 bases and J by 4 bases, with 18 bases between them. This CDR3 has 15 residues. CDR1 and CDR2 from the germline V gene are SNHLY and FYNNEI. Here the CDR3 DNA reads TGTGCCAGCACCCCGCGAGGTCCGGGTCCAGATACGCAGTATTTT. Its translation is CASTPRGPGPDTQYF.

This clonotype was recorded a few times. The CDR3 protein is CASSRGGLLNTEAFF. The CDR3 nucleotides are TGTGCCAGCAGCCGAGGGGGCCTTTTGAACACTGAAGCTTTCTTT. The rearrangement links TRBV7-3 to TRBJ1-1, with 7 bases lining up with TRBD1. CDR1 SGHTA and CDR2 FQGTGA come from the germline V gene. V shed 5 bases and J 0 bases; nucleotides not matched to a gene: 6. The length of the CDR3 is 15 residues.

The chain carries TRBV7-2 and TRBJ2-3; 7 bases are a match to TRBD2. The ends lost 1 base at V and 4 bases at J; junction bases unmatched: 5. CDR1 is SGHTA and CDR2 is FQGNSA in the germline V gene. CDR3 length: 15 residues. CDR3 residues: CASSLGSGGADTQYF. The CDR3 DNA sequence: TGTGCCAGCAGCTTAGGATCTGGGGGGGCAGATACGCAGTATTTT.

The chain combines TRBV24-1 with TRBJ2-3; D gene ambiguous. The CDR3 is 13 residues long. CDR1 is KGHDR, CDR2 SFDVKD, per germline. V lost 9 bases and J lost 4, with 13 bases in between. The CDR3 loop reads CATGAPNADTQYF. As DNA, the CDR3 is TGTGCCACCGGTGCACCGAATGCAGATACGCAGTATTTT.

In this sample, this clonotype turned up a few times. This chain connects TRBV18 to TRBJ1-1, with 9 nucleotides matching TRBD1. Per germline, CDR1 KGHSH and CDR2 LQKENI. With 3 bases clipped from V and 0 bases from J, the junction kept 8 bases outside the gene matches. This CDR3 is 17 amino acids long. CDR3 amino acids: CASSPTDRGMVNTEAFF. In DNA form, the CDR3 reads TGTGCCAGCTCACCCACGGACAGGGGAATGGTGAACACTGAAGCTTTCTTT.

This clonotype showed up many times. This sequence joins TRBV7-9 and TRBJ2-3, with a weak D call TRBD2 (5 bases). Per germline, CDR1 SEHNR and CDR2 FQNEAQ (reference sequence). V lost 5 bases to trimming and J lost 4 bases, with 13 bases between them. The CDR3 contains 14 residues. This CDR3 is CASSLDSTPDTQYF. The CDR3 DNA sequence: TGTGCCAGCAGCCTGGACTCAACCCCAGATACGCAGTATTTT. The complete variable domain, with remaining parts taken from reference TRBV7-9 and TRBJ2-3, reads DTGVSQNPRHKITKRGQNVTFRCDPISEHNRLYWYRQTLGQGPEFLTYFQNEAQLEKSRLLSDRFSAERPKGSFSTLEIQRTEQGDSAMYLCASSLDSTPDTQYFGPGTRLTVL.

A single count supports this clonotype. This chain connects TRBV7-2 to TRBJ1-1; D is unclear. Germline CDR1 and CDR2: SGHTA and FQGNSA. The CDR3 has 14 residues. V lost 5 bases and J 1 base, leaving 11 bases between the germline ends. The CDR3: CASSRPLGNTEAFF. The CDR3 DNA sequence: TGTGCCAGCAGCCGACCTCTGGGGAACACTGAAGCTTTCTTT. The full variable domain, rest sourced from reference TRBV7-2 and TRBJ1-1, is GAGVSQSPSNKVTEKGKDVELRCDPISGHTALYWYRQSLGQGLEFLIYFQGNSAPDKSGLPSDRFSAERTGGSVSTLTIQRTQQEDSAVYLCASSRPLGNTEAFFGQGTRLTVV.

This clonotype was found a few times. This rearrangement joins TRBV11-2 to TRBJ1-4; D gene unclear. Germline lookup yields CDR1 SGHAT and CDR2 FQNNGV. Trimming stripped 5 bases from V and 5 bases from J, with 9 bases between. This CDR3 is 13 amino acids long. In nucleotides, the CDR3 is TGTGCCAGCAGCCCCTGGGTAAATGAAAAACTGTTTTTT. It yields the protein CASSPWVNEKLFF.

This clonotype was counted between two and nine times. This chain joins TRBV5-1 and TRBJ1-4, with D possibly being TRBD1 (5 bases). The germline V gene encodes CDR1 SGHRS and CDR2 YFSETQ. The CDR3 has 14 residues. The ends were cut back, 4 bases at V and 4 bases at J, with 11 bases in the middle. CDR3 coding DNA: TGCGCCAGCAGCACCGGGGGTGGTAATGAAAAACTGTTTTTT. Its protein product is CASSTGGGNEKLFF.

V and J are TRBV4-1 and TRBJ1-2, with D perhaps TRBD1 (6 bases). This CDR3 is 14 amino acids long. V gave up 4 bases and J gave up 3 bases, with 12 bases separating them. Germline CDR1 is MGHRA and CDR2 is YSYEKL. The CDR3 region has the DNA TGCGCCAGCAGCCGAGAGGGGGGTCACTATGGCTACACCTTC. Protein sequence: CASSREGGHYGYTF.

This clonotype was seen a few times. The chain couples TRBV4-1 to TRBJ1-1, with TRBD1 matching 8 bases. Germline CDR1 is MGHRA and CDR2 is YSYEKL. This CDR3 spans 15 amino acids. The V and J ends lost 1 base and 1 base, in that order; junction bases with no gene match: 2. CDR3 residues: CASSQVQGANTEAFF. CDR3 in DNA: TGCGCCAGCAGCCAAGTGCAGGGGGCGAACACTGAAGCTTTCTTT.

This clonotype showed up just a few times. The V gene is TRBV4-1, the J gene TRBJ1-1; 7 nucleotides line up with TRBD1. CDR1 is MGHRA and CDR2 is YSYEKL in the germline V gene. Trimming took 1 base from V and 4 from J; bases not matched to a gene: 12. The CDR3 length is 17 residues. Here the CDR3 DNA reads TGCGCCAGCAGCCAAGCTCCCCTCGCAGGGGGGACCACTGAAGCTTTCTTT. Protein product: CASSQAPLAGGTTEAFF.

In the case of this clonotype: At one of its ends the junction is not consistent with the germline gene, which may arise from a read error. CDR3 sequence (DNA): TGTGCCAGCAGGTTAGGAGCTTTCACAGATACGCAGTATTTT. It yields the protein CASRLGAFTDTQYF. The chain combines TRBV12-3 or TRBV12-4 with TRBJ2-3, with D uncertain. This CDR3 region has 14 residues.

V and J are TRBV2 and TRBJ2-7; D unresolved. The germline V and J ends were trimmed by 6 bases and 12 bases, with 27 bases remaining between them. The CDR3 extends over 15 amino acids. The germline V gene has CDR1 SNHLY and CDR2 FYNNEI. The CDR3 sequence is CASRKEDTVPLSGYV. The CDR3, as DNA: TGTGCCAGCAGAAAAGAGGATACAGTCCCCCTGAGTGGGTACGTC.

The CDR3 is CASSAPGHPGANVLTF. CDR3 coding DNA: TGTGCCAGCAGCGCACCGGGACATCCAGGGGCCAACGTCCTGACTTTC. The chain is built from TRBV7-9 and TRBJ2-6; D is possibly TRBD1 (6 bases). Trimming removed 5 bases from V and 4 bases from J, with 15 bases in between. CDR1 SEHNR and CDR2 FQNEAQ come from the germline V gene (reference sequence). The CDR3 length is 16 residues.

CDR3 amino acids: CASSLYLDEQYF. The CDR3 nucleotides read TGTGCCAGCAGCTTGTACCTAGACGAGCAGTACTTC. The V call is TRBV5-4, the J call TRBJ2-7; D remains unclear. Germline loops: CDR1 SGHNT, CDR2 YYREEE (reference sequence). This CDR3 is 12 amino acids long. The V gene lost 1 base and the J gene lost 5 bases, with 7 bases spanning the gap. The complete variable domain, with remaining parts taken from reference TRBV5-4 and TRBJ2-7, reads ETGVTQSPTHLIKTRGQQVTLRCSSQSGHNTVSWYQQALGQGPQFIFQYYREEENGRGNFPPRFSGLQFPNYSSELNVNALELDDSALYLCASSLYLDEQYFGPGTRLTVT.

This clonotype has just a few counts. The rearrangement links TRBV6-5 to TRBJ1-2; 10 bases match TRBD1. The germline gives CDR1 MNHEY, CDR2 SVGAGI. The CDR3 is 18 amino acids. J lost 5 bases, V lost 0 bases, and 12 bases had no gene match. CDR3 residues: CASSYSTGTGEVGYGYTF. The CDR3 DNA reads TGTGCCAGCAGTTACTCCACCGGGACAGGGGAGGTTGGGTATGGCTACACCTTC.

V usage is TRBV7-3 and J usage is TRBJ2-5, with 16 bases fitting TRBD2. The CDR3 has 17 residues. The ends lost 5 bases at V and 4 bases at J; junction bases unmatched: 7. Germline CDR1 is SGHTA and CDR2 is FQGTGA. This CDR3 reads CASSPKGLAGGLETQYF. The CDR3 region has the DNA TGTGCCAGCAGCCCGAAGGGACTAGCGGGGGGGCTAGAGACCCAGTACTTC.

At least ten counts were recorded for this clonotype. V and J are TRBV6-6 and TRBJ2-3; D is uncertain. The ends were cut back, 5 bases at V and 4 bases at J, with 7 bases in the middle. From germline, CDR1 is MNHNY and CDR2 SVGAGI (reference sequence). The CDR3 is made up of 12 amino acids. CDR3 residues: CASSPLSDTQYF. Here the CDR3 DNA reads TGTGCCAGCAGTCCCCTGTCAGATACGCAGTATTTT.

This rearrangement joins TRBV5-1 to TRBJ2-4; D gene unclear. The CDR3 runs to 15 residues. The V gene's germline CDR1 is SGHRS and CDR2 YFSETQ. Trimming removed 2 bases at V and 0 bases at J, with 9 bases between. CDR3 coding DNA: TGCGCCAGCAGCTTTCCGACGGTAGCCAAAAACATTCAGTACTTC. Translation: CASSFPTVAKNIQYF.

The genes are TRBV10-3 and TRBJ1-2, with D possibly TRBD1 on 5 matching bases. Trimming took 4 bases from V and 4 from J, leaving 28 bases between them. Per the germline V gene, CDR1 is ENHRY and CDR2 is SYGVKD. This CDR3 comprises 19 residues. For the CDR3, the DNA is TGTGCCATCAGTGGATTCCGAGAGGGGAGTAAAGACTTCCGCTATGGCTACACCTTC. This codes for CAISGFREGSKDFRYGYTF.

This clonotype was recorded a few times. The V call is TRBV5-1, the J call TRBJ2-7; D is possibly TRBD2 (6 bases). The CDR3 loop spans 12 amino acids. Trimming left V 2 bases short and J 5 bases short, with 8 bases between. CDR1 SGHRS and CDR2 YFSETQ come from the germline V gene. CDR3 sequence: CASSFTGDEQYF. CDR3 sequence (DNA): TGCGCCAGCAGCTTCACGGGGGACGAGCAGTACTTC.

The CDR3 DNA follows: TGCGCCAGCCCTAGGGACTACGGTTGCAATCAGCCCCAGCATTTT. Encoded protein: CASPRDYGCNQPQHF. The genes are TRBV5-1 and TRBJ1-5, with a weak D call TRBD1 (5 bases). The CDR3 is 15 residues long. The V and J ends lost 7 bases and 2 bases respectively, with 16 bases between them. Germline V gene data show CDR1 as SGHRS and CDR2 as YFSETQ.

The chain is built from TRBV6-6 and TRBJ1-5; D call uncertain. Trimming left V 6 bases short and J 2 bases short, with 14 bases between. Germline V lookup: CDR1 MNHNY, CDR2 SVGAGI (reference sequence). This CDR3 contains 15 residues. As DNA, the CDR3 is TGTGCCAGCAGACTTGGGCCCGGGGGCAATCAGCCCCAGCATTTT. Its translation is CASRLGPGGNQPQHF.

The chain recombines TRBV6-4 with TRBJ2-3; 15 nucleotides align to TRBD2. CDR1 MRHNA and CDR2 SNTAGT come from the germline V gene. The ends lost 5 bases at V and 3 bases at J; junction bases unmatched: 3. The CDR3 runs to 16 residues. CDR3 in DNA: TGTGCCAGCAGTCGGACTAGCGGGGGGGTGACAGATACGCAGTATTTT. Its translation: CASSRTSGGVTDTQYF.

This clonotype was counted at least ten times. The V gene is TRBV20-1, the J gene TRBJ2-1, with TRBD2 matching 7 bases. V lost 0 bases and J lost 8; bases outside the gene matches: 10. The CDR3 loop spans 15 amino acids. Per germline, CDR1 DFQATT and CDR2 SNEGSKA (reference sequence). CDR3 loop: CSARELARPIHEQFF. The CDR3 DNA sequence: TGCAGTGCTAGAGAACTAGCGAGACCCATCCATGAGCAGTTCTTC.